This T cell receptor (beta chain) is drawn from a study of shared clonotypes between healthy human individuals. Findings and limits, study-wide: Relative to their counterparts shared across all four donors, non-shared clonotypes exhibited diminished generation probabilities.

The naive CD8 fraction comprised CD45RO-negative cells positively selected for CCR7 and excluded terminally differentiated effector memory CD45RA+ cells. Each of the donors was a healthy adult who was HIV-negative and had not had a recent acute infection or vaccination. How the authors handled the data: Junction-only immunoSEQ sequences carried no quality scores, so filtering differed. Generated by immunoSEQ multiplex PCR, the TCRdb table keeps only in-frame clones and is missing some. Clone size and the V and J calls come from that table; the DNA yielded D and trimming. The sample yields roughly 2,000,000 clones, roughly 95% seen once. A remark on this clone: The antigen remains undetermined.

This receptor was obtained from a man aged 18 to 29 in good health. Sequences were obtained from naive CD8+ T cells sorted from blood.

CDR3: CASSTSGFTYNEQFF. The CDR3 DNA follows: TGTGCCAGCAGCACTAGCGGATTCACCTACAATGAGCAGTTCTTC. J is TRBJ2-1 and V is TRBV5-4, with 8 bases matching TRBD2. The CDR3 sequence is 15 residues long. V dropped 4 bases and J dropped 2; count of bases not matched to a gene: 5. CDR1 and CDR2 from the germline V gene are SGHNT and YYREEE (reference sequence). Together with reference TRBV5-4 and TRBJ2-1, the CDR3 gives the full variable domain: ETGVTQSPTHLIKTRGQQVTLRCSSQSGHNTVSWYQQALGQGPQFIFQYYREEENGRGNFPPRFSGLQFPNYSSELNVNALELDDSALYLCASSTSGFTYNEQFFGPGTRLTVL.